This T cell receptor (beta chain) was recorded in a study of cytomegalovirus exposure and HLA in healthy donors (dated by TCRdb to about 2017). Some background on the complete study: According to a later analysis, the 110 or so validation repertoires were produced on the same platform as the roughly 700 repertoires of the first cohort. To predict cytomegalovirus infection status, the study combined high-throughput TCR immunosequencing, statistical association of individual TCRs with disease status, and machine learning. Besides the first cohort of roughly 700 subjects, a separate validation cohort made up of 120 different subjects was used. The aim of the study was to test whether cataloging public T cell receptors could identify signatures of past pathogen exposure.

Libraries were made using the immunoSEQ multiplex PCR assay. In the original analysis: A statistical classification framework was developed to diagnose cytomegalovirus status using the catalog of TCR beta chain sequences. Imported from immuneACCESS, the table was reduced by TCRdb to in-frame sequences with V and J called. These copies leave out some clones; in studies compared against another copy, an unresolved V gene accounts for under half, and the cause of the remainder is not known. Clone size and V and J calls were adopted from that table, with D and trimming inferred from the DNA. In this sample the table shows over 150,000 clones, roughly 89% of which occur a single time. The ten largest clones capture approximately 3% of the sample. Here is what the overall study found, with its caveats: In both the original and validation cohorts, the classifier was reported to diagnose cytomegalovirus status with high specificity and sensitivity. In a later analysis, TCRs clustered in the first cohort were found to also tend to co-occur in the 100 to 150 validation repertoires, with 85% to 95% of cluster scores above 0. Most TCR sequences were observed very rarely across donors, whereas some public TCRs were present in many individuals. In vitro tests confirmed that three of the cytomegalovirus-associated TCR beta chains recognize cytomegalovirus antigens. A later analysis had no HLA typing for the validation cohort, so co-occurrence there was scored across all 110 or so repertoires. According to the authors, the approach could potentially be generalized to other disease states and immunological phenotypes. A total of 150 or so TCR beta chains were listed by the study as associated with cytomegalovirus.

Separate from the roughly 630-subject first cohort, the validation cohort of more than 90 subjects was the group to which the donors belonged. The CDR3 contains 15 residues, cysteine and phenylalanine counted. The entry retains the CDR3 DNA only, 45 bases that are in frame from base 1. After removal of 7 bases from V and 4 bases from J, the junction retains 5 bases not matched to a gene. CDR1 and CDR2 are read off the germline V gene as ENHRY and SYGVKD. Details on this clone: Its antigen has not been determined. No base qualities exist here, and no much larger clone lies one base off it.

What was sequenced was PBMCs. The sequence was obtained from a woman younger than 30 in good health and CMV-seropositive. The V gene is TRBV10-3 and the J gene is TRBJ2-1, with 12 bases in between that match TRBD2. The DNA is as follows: TGTGCCATCAAGACTAGCGGGGGAGCGTACAATGAGCAGTTCTTC. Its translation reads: CAIKTSGGAYNEQFF.